The 21 T cell receptor beta chains in this list originate from one sample, sequenced in a study of cytomegalovirus exposure and HLA in healthy donors. PCR involved 60 Vbeta and 13 Jbeta primers. TCRdb's table, derived via immunoSEQ multiplex PCR, lists solely in-frame clones and lacks some. The data hold about 190,000 clones, with 79% observed a single time. The sample comprised PBMCs. These receptors all stem from a woman younger than 30 in good health and CMV-seronegative.

The chain couples TRBV30 to TRBJ2-2; D is unclear. The ends were cut back, 5 bases at V and 4 bases at J, with 11 bases in the middle. CDR3 length equals 13 residues. Germline V gene lookup returns CDR1 GTSNPN and CDR2 SVGIG (reference sequence). CDR3 residues: CAWGLRGTGELFF. CDR3 nucleotides: TGTGCCTGGGGTCTACGCGGCACCGGGGAGCTGTTTTTT.

The chain links TRBV7-8 to TRBJ1-3; the D gene is possibly TRBD1 (5 bases). This CDR3 spans 14 amino acids. CDR1 and CDR2 from the germline V gene are SGHVS and FQNEAQ. V was shortened by 6 bases and J by 4 bases, with 13 bases between the two germline ends. CDR3 sequence: CASSRPGYGNTIYF. The CDR3 DNA reads TGTGCCAGCAGTCGACCAGGGTACGGAAACACCATATATTTT.

The V gene is TRBV9, the J gene TRBJ1-4, with unresolved D. The CDR3 covers 15 residues. Germline values: CDR1 SGDLS, CDR2 YYNGEE. V lost 2 bases and J 5 bases, leaving 13 bases between the germline ends. For the CDR3, the DNA is TGTGCCAGCAGCGTTTTTTCGGGAGAAAATGAAAAACTGTTTTTT. Amino acids: CASSVFSGENEKLFF.

The chain recombines TRBV28 with TRBJ2-7; the match to TRBD1 covers 9 bases. Trimming took 6 bases from V and 3 from J; bases not matched to a gene: 9. The CDR3 is made up of 15 amino acids. Germline V gene sequence: CDR1 MDHEN, CDR2 SYDVKM. CDR3 residues: CASSPEAGQGYEQYF. CDR3 DNA: TGTGCCAGCAGCCCCGAGGCGGGACAGGGCTACGAGCAGTACTTC.

The rearrangement uses TRBV6-1 and TRBJ1-3, with 12 bases that match TRBD1. With 6 bases clipped from V and 8 bases from J, the junction kept 8 bases outside the gene matches. Germline values: CDR1 MNHNS, CDR2 SASEGT. CDR3 length: 15 amino acids. CDR3 sequence reads: CASSSRDRGLYTIYF. CDR3 DNA: TGTGCCAGCAGCAGCCGGGACAGGGGGCTGTACACCATATATTTT.

V is TRBV6-8 and J is TRBJ2-5, with 9 positions matching TRBD1. Near its end, the DNA agrees better with TRBJ2-7, so the J call may be wrong. The CDR3 is 15 residues long. The V gene's germline CDR1 is MNHGY and CDR2 SAAAGT. DNA of the CDR3: TGTGCCAGCAGGGCCGGACAGGGGTGGTTCTACGAGCAGTACTTC. It codes for CASRAGQGWFYEQYF.

This chain uses TRBV6-1 with TRBJ1-1; possible D gene TRBD1, 6 bases. The V and J ends lost 6 bases and 3 bases respectively, with 17 bases between them. The CDR3 sequence is 15 residues long. CDR1 and CDR2 from the germline V gene are MNHNS and SASEGT. The CDR3 coding sequence is TGTGCCAGCAGCCCTAAAGTAGCAGGGGACACTGAAGCTTTCTTT. Translation: CASSPKVAGDTEAFF.

The chain recombines TRBV7-3 with TRBJ1-2; D is perhaps TRBD1 (6 bases). Between the trimmed V and J ends, which lost 6 bases and 2 bases, there was a span of 16 bases. Germline V gene sequence: CDR1 SGHTA, CDR2 FQGTGA. This CDR3 is 15 amino acids long. CDR3 region: CASSLDRGSNYGYTF. DNA for the CDR3: TGTGCCAGCAGTCTGGACAGAGGATCGAACTATGGCTACACCTTC.

The chain employs TRBV30 and TRBJ1-1; D is possibly TRBD1 (5 bases). Germline CDR1 is GTSNPN and CDR2 is SVGIG (reference sequence). The CDR3 spans 13 residues. V lost 1 base and J lost 5, with 11 bases in between. The CDR3 loop reads CAWSEGAKTEAFF. The CDR3 DNA follows: TGTGCCTGGAGTGAAGGGGCGAAGACTGAAGCTTTCTTT.

This chain links TRBV6-5 with TRBJ1-2; TRBD1 matches 11 bases. Trimming removed 5 bases from V and 4 bases from J; junction bases left unmatched: 6. The CDR3 sequence is 15 residues long. The V gene's germline CDR1 is MNHEY and CDR2 SVGAGI. The chain's CDR3 is CASSNGQGAGYGYTF. The CDR3 DNA sequence: TGTGCCAGCAGTAACGGACAGGGGGCCGGCTATGGCTACACCTTC.

The genes are TRBV5-4 and TRBJ2-5; perhaps TRBD2 as D (6 bases). This CDR3 has 13 amino acids. Trimming took 5 bases from V and 4 from J, leaving 12 bases between them. CDR1 is SGHNT, CDR2 YYREEE, per germline (reference sequence). CDR3: CASRSTRGETQYF. DNA of the CDR3: TGTGCCAGCAGATCGACTAGGGGAGAGACCCAGTACTTC.

This sequence joins TRBV25-1 and TRBJ2-5; D unresolved. Trimming left V 2 bases short and J 5 bases short, with 15 bases between. The CDR3 spans 15 residues. CDR1 MGHDK and CDR2 SYGVNS come from the germline V gene. The CDR3 here is CASSEAFQAKETQYF. The CDR3 nucleotides are TGTGCCAGCAGTGAAGCTTTTCAGGCCAAGGAGACCCAGTACTTC. Full variable domain (rest looked up from reference TRBV25-1 and TRBJ2-5): EADIYQTPRYLVIGTGKKITLECSQTMGHDKMYWYQQDPGMELHLIHYSYGVNSTEKGDLSSESTVSRIRTEHFPLTLESARPSHTSQYLCASSEAFQAKETQYFGPGTRLLVL.

The chain recombines TRBV5-5 with TRBJ2-3; 7 bases match TRBD2. This CDR3 contains 16 residues. CDR1 is SGHKS, CDR2 YYEKEE, per germline (reference sequence). The V and J ends lost 4 bases and 4 bases, in that order; junction bases with no gene match: 12. The CDR3 sequence is CASSITGGGRADTQYF. As DNA, the CDR3 is TGTGCCAGCAGCATCACAGGTGGCGGGAGAGCAGATACGCAGTATTTT.

Only a few counts were recorded for this clone. The genes are TRBV11-2 and TRBJ1-1; D is unresolved. Trimming removed 5 bases at V and 0 bases at J, with 10 bases between. Germline CDR1 reads SGHAT; CDR2 reads FQNNGV. This CDR3 contains 14 residues. In DNA form, the CDR3 reads TGTGCCAGCAGCCCCTCTTTTATGAACACTGAAGCTTTCTTT. Translation gives CASSPSFMNTEAFF. The entire variable domain, with the rest obtained from reference TRBV11-2 and TRBJ1-1, is as follows: EAGVAQSPRYKIIEKRQSVAFWCNPISGHATLYWYQQILGQGPKLLIQFQNNGVVDDSQLPKDRFSAERLKGVDSTLKIQPAKLEDSAVYLCASSPSFMNTEAFFGQGTRLTVV.

This chain uses TRBV14 with TRBJ2-7; 8 nucleotides agree with TRBD1. Germline CDR1 and CDR2: SGHDN and FVKESK. The CDR3 sequence is 15 residues long. The ends lost 2 bases at V and 3 bases at J; junction bases unmatched: 6. In DNA, the CDR3 is TGTGCCAGCAGCCAACAGGGGGCCAATCTCTACGAGCAGTACTTC. Protein: CASSQQGANLYEQYF.

The CDR3 region has the DNA TGTGCCAGCAGCCAAGGAGGGGGCGAATCCAACTATGGCTACACCTTC. Translated, it gives CASSQGGGESNYGYTF. The chain combines TRBV7-9 with TRBJ1-2, with 7 bases that match TRBD1. V was pared by 5 bases and J by 2 bases, with 11 bases of the junction left unmatched. This CDR3 spans 16 amino acids. Germline assignment: CDR1 SEHNR and CDR2 FQNEAQ (reference sequence). Full variable domain (remainder filled in from reference TRBV7-9 and TRBJ1-2): DTGVSQNPRHKITKRGQNVTFRCDPISEHNRLYWYRQTLGQGPEFLTYFQNEAQLEKSRLLSDRFSAERPKGSFSTLEIQRTEQGDSAMYLCASSQGGGESNYGYTFGSGTRLTVV.

This chain links TRBV5-1 with TRBJ2-2, with TRBD1 identical over 7 bases. V shed 4 bases and J 1 base; nucleotides not matched to a gene: 16. Germline V lookup: CDR1 SGHRS, CDR2 YFSETQ. The CDR3 spans 19 residues. The CDR3 bases are TGCGCCAGCAGCGCATCACGCAGGGGACAGCTTTTGAACACCGGGGAGCTGTTTTTT. This gives the protein CASSASRRGQLLNTGELFF.

The rearrangement joins TRBV7-3 to TRBJ2-3, with D possibly matching TRBD1 (5 bases). V was cut by 1 base and J by 0 bases, with 11 bases left in between. The CDR3 extends over 16 amino acids. Looked up from germline, CDR1 is SGHTA and CDR2 is FQGTGA. The CDR3 spells CASSLIGQLSTDTQYF. CDR3 sequence (DNA): TGTGCCAGCAGCTTAATCGGACAACTGAGCACAGATACGCAGTATTTT.

This clone has only a few counts. The V call is TRBV5-5, the J call TRBJ2-6, with 9 bases that match TRBD1. J gave up 2 bases and V 5 bases, and 2 bases lay outside the gene matches. The CDR3 extends over 15 amino acids. CDR1 and CDR2 from the germline V gene are SGHKS and YYEKEE (reference sequence). The CDR3 loop is CASSRTGAGANVLTF. As DNA, the CDR3 is TGTGCCAGCAGTAGGACAGGGGCTGGGGCCAACGTCCTGACTTTC.

There are a few counts of this clone. The J gene is TRBJ2-2, the V gene TRBV5-1, with 9 nucleotides matching TRBD2. The CDR3 is made up of 14 amino acids. With 4 bases clipped from V and 7 bases from J, the junction kept 5 bases outside the gene matches. Germline values: CDR1 SGHRS, CDR2 YFSETQ. The CDR3 region has the DNA TGCGCCAGCAGCCCACCTAGCGGGAACGGGGAGCTGTTTTTT. The encoded protein is CASSPPSGNGELFF.

CDR3 sequence (DNA): TGTGCCAGCAGTTTAGGGCAAAACTACGAGCAGTACTTC. It encodes CASSLGQNYEQYF. V and J are TRBV28 and TRBJ2-7; D gene uncertain. Germline CDR1 MDHEN, CDR2 SYDVKM. Trimming removed 2 bases at V and 3 bases at J, with 8 bases between. This CDR3 spans 13 amino acids.